These 18 T cell receptor beta chains were sequenced from one sample in a study of T cell changes during pregnancy in multiple sclerosis. The repertoire was sequenced with immunoSEQ multiplex PCR; TCRdb's copy has only in-frame clones and lacks some. The table has approximately 70,000 clones, about 90% seen once. The specimen comprised peripheral blood, sampled in the second trimester of pregnancy. All receptors derive from a female donor in good health, enrolled as a control in a pregnancy study.

The chain combines TRBV7-9 with TRBJ1-1; TRBD1 might be the D (5 bases). V was pared by 5 bases and J by 1 base, with 26 bases between. This CDR3 contains 19 residues. Germline V gene sequence: CDR1 SEHNR, CDR2 FQNEAQ (reference sequence). For the CDR3, the DNA is TGTGCCAGCAGCAATACCGCCGGGACTCTTAAGGTCCCGAACACTGAAGCTTTCTTT. It translates to CASSNTAGTLKVPNTEAFF.

The rearrangement uses TRBV19 and TRBJ1-1, with D perhaps matching TRBD1 (5 bases). The CDR3 runs to 15 residues. Trimming cost V 6 bases and J 4 bases, with 18 bases left between them. Germline CDR1 reads LNHDA; CDR2 reads SQIVND (reference sequence). CDR3 sequence: CASRIDYLGGTEAFF. CDR3 sequence (DNA): TGTGCCAGTAGGATCGACTATCTCGGGGGCACTGAAGCTTTCTTT.

This chain links TRBV5-1 with TRBJ1-4; D call uncertain. CDR1 SGHRS and CDR2 YFSETQ come from the germline V gene. The CDR3 runs 16 residues. The V end was cut by 3 bases, the J end by 8 bases, with 20 bases between. CDR3 residues: CASSSGTVPLREKLFF. CDR3 sequence (DNA): TGCGCCAGCAGCTCTGGCACCGTCCCCTTGCGGGAAAAACTGTTTTTT.

The rearrangement uses TRBV5-6 and TRBJ2-3; 9 nucleotides line up with TRBD2. J lost 6 bases, V lost 4 bases, and 9 bases had no gene match. Germline V gene data show CDR1 as SGHDT and CDR2 as YYEEEE. This CDR3 comprises 15 residues. The CDR3 is CASSNSSGVGDTQYF. DNA for the CDR3: TGTGCCAGCAGCAACTCTAGCGGGGTAGGCGATACGCAGTATTTT.

The CDR3 reads CASSKPLAGLDEQFF. The CDR3 coding sequence is TGTGCCAGCAGCAAACCTCTAGCGGGGTTGGATGAGCAGTTCTTC. The J gene is TRBJ2-1, the V gene TRBV21-1; the table's D call, TRBD2, was not checked against the DNA. TRBV21-1 counts as a pseudogene. This CDR3 region has 15 residues.

The chain has TRBV27 and TRBJ2-5; TRBD2 matches at 11 bases. The V segment lost 1 base and the J segment 4 bases; nucleotides outside the gene matches: 5. Germline V CDR1 and CDR2: MNHEY, SMNVEV (reference sequence). The CDR3 loop spans 16 amino acids. The CDR3 reads CASSLYSGRGGETQYF. CDR3 coding DNA: TGTGCCAGCAGTTTATATAGCGGGAGGGGGGGAGAGACCCAGTACTTC.

This clone appeared once. V is TRBV28 and J is TRBJ1-5, with TRBD1 identical over 8 bases. Germline CDR1 is MDHEN and CDR2 is SYDVKM. The CDR3 runs to 17 residues. V was clipped by 2 bases and J by 5 bases; unmatched bases: 11. The CDR3, as DNA: TGTGCCAGCAGTTTAACCCGAGGAGGCAGGGGGCATCAGCCCCAGCATTTT. Protein: CASSLTRGGRGHQPQHF.

This clone showed up just a few times. The chain joins TRBV5-4 to TRBJ1-2, with 7 bases that match TRBD1. The CDR3 consists of 15 residues. Germline V lookup: CDR1 SGHNT, CDR2 YYREEE (reference sequence). V trimming: 0 bases; J trimming: 7 bases; junction bases outside the gene matches: 9. CDR3 protein: CASSLGGSGGSGYTF. The CDR3 nucleotides are TGTGCCAGCAGCTTGGGTGGGTCAGGGGGAAGTGGCTACACCTTC. The variable domain in full, with the rest retrieved from reference TRBV5-4 and TRBJ1-2, is ETGVTQSPTHLIKTRGQQVTLRCSSQSGHNTVSWYQQALGQGPQFIFQYYREEENGRGNFPPRFSGLQFPNYSSELNVNALELDDSALYLCASSLGGSGGSGYTFGSGTRLTVV.

The chain is built from TRBV6-4 and TRBJ2-1, with D possibly matching TRBD2 (6 bases). CDR1 and CDR2 (germline): MRHNA, SNTAGT. V dropped 0 bases and J dropped 9 bases, with 12 bases sitting between them. The CDR3 contains 14 residues. The CDR3 DNA reads as TGTGCCAGCAGTGACTCGGGGGGAGCGGGTGAGCAGTTCTTC. It specifies CASSDSGGAGEQFF.

This clone was recorded only once. The rearrangement links TRBV29-1 to TRBJ2-3; 10 nucleotides match TRBD2. The CDR3 covers 15 residues. The V gene end was trimmed by 6 bases and the J gene end by 1 base; junction bases not matched to a gene: 7. Germline V CDR1 and CDR2: SQVTM, ANQGSEA. As DNA, the CDR3 is TGCAGCGTGGGTCCCAGCGGGGGGGGCACAGATACGCAGTATTTT. This encodes CSVGPSGGGTDTQYF.

This chain links TRBV9 with TRBJ1-1, with D maybe TRBD1 (6 bases). The length of the CDR3 is 15 residues. Trimming stripped 0 bases from V and 6 bases from J, with 15 bases between. Per germline, CDR1 SGDLS and CDR2 YYNGEE. The DNA of the CDR3 is TGTGCCAGCAGCGTAGAGGATTTGACAGGACCTGAAGCTTTCTTT. Amino acids: CASSVEDLTGPEAFF.

This clone occurred a few times. This chain connects TRBV5-1 to TRBJ2-7; D perhaps matches TRBD1 (5 bases). Trimming pared 3 bases from V and 5 bases from J, leaving 12 bases between. This CDR3 region has 13 residues. Germline CDR1 is SGHRS and CDR2 is YFSETQ. The CDR3 here is CASSSQGFDEQYF. The DNA for the CDR3 is TGCGCCAGCAGCTCCCAGGGTTTTGACGAGCAGTACTTC. Full variable domain (missing parts from reference TRBV5-1 and TRBJ2-7): KAGVTQTPRYLIKTRGQQVTLSCSPISGHRSVSWYQQTPGQGLQFLFEYFSETQRNKGNFPGRFSGRQFSNSRSEMNVSTLELGDSALYLCASSSQGFDEQYFGPGTRLTVT.

The chain is built from TRBV7-9 and TRBJ1-5; tentative D call: TRBD1 (6 bases). Germline values: CDR1 SEHNR, CDR2 FQNEAQ (reference sequence). V lost 6 bases and J 4 bases, leaving 7 bases between the germline ends. The CDR3 contains 12 residues. CDR3 protein: CASRTGNQPQHF. As DNA, the CDR3 is TGTGCCAGCAGAACAGGGAATCAGCCCCAGCATTTT.

The chain combines TRBV9 with TRBJ1-2; 11 bases line up with TRBD1. The CDR3 contains 16 residues. The junction had 6 bases not matched to a gene; V was cut back by 0 bases and J by 5 bases. Germline assignment: CDR1 SGDLS and CDR2 YYNGEE. CDR3 residues: CASSVGGTGGLYGYTF. In nucleotides, the CDR3 is TGTGCCAGCAGCGTAGGCGGGACAGGGGGTTTGTATGGCTACACCTTC. The full variable domain, in which reference TRBV9 and TRBJ1-2 provide the parts outside the CDR3, is DSGVTQTPKHLITATGQRVTLRCSPRSGDLSVYWYQQSLDQGLQFLIQYYNGEERAKGNILERFSAQQFPDLHSELNLSSLELGDSALYFCASSVGGTGGLYGYTFGSGTRLTVV.

The chain links TRBV6-4 to TRBJ2-1; TRBD2 is a possible D gene (6 bases). Trimming removed 1 base at V and 4 bases at J, with 14 bases between. The germline V gene encodes CDR1 MRHNA and CDR2 SNTAGT. The CDR3 loop spans 16 amino acids. The CDR3 spells CASSDLGEEKYNEQFF. The CDR3 DNA reads TGTGCCAGCAGTGACTTAGGGGAGGAAAAATACAATGAGCAGTTCTTC.

V and J are TRBV7-8 and TRBJ2-3; unclear D gene. The CDR3 runs to 14 residues. V gave up 0 bases and J gave up 2 bases, with 6 bases separating them. Per germline, CDR1 SGHVS and CDR2 FQNEAQ. CDR3 protein: CASSLAPNTDTQYF. As DNA, the CDR3 is TGTGCCAGCAGCTTAGCGCCTAACACAGATACGCAGTATTTT. Complete variable domain (other parts from reference TRBV7-8 and TRBJ2-3): GAGVSQSPRYKVAKRGQDVALRCDPISGHVSLFWYQQALGQGPEFLTYFQNEAQLDKSGLPSDRFFAERPEGSVSTLKIQRTQQEDSAVYLCASSLAPNTDTQYFGPGTRLTVL.

This clone was observed a single time. This sequence joins TRBV5-1 and TRBJ1-1, with D unclear. Trimming pared 3 bases from V and 3 bases from J, leaving 12 bases between. Germline V gives CDR1 SGHRS, CDR2 YFSETQ. The CDR3 has 14 residues. The CDR3 coding sequence is TGCGCCAGCAGCTGGGCAGACCCGGACACTGAAGCTTTCTTT. This gives the protein CASSWADPDTEAFF.

V is TRBV19 and J is TRBJ1-2, with TRBD1 as a possible D gene (5 bases). There are 14 residues in the CDR3. Trimming removed 4 bases at V and 7 bases at J, with 16 bases between. Germline assignment: CDR1 LNHDA and CDR2 SQIVND (reference sequence). CDR3 amino acids: CASSKAGFLLGYTF. In DNA form, the CDR3 reads TGTGCCAGTAGTAAGGCAGGGTTCCTACTTGGCTACACCTTC.